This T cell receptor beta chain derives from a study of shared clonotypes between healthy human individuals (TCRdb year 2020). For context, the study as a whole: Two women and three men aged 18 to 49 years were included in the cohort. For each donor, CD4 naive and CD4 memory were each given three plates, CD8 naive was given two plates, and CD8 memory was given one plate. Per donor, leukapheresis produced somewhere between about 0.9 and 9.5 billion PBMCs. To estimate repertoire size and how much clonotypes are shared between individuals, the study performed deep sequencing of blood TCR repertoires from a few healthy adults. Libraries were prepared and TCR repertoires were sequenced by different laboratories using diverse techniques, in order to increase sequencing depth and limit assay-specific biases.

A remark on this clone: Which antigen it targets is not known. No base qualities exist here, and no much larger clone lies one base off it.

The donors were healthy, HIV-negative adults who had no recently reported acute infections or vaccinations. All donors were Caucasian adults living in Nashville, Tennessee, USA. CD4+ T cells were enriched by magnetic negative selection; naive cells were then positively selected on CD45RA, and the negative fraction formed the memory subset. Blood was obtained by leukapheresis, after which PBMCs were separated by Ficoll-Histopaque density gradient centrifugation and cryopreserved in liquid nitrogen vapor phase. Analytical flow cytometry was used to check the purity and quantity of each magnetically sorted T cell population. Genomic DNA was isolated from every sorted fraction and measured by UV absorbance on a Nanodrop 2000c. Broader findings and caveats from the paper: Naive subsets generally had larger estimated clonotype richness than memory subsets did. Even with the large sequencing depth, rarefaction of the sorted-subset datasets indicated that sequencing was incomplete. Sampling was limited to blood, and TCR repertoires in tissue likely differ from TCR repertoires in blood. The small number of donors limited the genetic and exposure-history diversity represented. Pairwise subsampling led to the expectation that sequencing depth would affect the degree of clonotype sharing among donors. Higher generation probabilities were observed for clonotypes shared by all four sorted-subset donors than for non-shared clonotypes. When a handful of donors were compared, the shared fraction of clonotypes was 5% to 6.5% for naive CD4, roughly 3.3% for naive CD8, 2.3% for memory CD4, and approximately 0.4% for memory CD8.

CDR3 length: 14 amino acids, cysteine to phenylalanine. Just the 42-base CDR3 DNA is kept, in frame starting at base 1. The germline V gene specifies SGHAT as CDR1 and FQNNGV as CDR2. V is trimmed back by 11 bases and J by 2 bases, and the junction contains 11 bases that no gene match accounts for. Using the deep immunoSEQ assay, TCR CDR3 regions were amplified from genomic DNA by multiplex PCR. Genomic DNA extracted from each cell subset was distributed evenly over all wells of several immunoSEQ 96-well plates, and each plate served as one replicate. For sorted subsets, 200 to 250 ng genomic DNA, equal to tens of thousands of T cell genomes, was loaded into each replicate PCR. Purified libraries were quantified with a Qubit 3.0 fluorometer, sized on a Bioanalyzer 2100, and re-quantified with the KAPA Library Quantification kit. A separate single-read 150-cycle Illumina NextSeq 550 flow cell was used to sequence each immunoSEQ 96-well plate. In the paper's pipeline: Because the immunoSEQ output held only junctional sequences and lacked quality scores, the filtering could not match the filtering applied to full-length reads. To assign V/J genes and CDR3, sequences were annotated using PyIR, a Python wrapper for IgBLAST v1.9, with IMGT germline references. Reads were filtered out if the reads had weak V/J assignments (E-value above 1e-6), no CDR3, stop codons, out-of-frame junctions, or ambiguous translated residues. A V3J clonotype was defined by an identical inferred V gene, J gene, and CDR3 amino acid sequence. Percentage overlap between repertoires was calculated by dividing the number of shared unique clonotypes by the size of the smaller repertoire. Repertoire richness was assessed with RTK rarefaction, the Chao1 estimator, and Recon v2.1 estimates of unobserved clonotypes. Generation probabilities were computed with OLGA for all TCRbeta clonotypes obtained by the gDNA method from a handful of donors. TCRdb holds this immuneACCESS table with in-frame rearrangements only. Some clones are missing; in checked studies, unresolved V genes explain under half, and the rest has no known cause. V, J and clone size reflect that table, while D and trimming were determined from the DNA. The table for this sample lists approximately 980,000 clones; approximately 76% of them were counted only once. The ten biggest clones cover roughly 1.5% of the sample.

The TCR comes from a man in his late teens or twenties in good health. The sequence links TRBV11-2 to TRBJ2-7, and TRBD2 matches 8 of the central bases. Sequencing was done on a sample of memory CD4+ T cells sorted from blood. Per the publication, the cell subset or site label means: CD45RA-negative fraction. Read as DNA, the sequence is TGTGCCTCCCGACGAACTAGCGGCACCTACGAGCAGTACTTC. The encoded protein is CASRRTSGTYEQYF.